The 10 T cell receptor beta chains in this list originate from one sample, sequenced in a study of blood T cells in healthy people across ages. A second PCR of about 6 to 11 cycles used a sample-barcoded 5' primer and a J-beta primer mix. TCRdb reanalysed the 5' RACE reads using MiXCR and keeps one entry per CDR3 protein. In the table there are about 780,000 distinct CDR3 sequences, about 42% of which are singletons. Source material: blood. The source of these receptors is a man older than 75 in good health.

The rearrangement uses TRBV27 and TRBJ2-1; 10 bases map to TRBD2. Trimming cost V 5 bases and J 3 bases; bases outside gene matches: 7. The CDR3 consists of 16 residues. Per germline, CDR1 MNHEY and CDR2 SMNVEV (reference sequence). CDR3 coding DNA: TGTGCCAGCAGTCCTAGCGGGAGACTTTACTACAATGAGCAGTTCTTC. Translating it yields CASSPSGRLYYNEQFF.

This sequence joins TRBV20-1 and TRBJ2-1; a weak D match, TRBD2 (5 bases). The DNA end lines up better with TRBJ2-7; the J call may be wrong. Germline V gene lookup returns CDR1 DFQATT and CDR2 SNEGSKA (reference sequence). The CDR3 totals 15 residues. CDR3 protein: CSASVSGANYNEQYF. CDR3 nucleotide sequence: TGCAGTGCTAGTGTGAGCGGAGCTAATTACAATGAGCAGTACTTC.

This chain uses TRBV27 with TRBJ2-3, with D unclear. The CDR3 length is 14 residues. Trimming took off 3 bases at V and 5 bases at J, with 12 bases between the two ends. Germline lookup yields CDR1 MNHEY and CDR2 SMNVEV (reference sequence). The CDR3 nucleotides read TGTGCCAGCAGTTTCTCTTCGGTTCTAGATACGCAGTATTTT. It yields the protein CASSFSSVLDTQYF.

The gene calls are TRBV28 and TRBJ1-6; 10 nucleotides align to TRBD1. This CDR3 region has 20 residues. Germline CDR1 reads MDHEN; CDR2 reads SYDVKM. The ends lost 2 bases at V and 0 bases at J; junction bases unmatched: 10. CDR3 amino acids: CASSLTRDRGSSSYNSPLHF. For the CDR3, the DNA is TGTGCCAGCAGTTTAACGAGGGACAGGGGAAGTTCCTCCTATAATTCACCCCTCCACTTT.

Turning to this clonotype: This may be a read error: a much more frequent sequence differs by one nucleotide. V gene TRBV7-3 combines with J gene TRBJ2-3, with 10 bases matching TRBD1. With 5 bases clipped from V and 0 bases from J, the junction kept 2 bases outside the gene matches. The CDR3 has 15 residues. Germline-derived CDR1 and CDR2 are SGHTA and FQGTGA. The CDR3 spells CASSGTGVSTDTQYF. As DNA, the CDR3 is TGTGCCAGCAGCGGGACAGGGGTTAGCACAGATACGCAGTATTTT.

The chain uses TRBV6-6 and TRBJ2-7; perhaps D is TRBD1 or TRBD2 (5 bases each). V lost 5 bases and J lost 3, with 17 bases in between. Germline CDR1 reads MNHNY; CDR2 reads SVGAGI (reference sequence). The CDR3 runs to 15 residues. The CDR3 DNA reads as TGTGCCAGCAGTCAGTCCCGGGGCCCCTACTACGAGCAGTACTTC. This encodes CASSQSRGPYYEQYF.

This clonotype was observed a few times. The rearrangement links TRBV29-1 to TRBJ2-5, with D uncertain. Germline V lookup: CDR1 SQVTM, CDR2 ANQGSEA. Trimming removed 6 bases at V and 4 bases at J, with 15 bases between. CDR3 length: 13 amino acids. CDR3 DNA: TGCAGCGTCGCCGGGCAGTCTCGAGAGACCCAGTACTTC. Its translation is CSVAGQSRETQYF.

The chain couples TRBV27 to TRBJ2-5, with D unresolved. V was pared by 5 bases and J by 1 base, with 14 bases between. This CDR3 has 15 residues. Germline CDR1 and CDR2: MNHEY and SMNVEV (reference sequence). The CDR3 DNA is TGTGCCAGCAGTCCCCACGTAGAGTTCCAAGAGACCCAGTACTTC. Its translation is CASSPHVEFQETQYF.

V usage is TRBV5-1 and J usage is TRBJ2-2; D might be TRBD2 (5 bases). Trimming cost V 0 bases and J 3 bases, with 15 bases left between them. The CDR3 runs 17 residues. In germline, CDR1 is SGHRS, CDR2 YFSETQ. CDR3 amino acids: CASSLEAHKADTGELFF. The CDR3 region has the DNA TGCGCCAGCAGCTTGGAGGCTCACAAAGCGGACACCGGGGAGCTGTTTTTT.

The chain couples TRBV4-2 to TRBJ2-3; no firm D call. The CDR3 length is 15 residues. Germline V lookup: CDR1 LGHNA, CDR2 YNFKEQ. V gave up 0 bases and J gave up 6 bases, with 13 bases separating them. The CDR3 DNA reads TGTGCCAGCAGCCAAGATGAGATGGCGCGTGATACGCAGTATTTT. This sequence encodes CASSQDEMARDTQYF.